This paragraph reports one T cell receptor beta chain. This sample stems from a study of graft-versus-host responses after intestinal transplantation. For the study at large: Multivisceral, liver-intestinal, or isolated intestinal transplants were received by the recipients. Uniformly, recipients were administered anti-thymocyte globulin induction with subsequent tacrolimus and steroids for approximately three years.

Processing of graft tissue released intraepithelial and lamina propria lymphocytes. The CDR3 extends over 17 amino acids. V lost 5 bases and J 4 bases, leaving 18 bases between the germline ends. CDR1 SGHVS and CDR2 FNYEAQ come from the germline V gene. Sequencing was performed with immunoSEQ multiplex PCR; in TCRdb, only in-frame clones are kept and a portion is missing. The table shows about 63,000 clones, with around 86% occurring only once. The chain combines TRBV7-6 with TRBJ2-6, with a weak D call TRBD1 (6 bases). The origin of this receptor is a human patient who received an intestinal transplant, so some T cells may come from the graft donor. The sequences come from ileum tissue, collected 350 to 400 days after transplant. CDR3 amino acids: CASSPDSHRSGANVLTF. The CDR3 DNA follows: TGTGCCAGCAGCCCGGACAGCCATCGCTCCGGGGCCAACGTCCTGACTTTC.